This T cell receptor beta chain appears in the sequencing data of a study of CDR3 diversity in severe acne (dated by TCRdb to about 2019). The library was built by means of PCR. The listed sequencing device is Illumina HiSeq 2000. TCRdb reran the public reads through fastp at Q25 and MiXCR, keeping productive beta chains. Entries are consolidated by CDR3 protein sequence, retaining the most common genes and DNA. The table for this sample lists around 85,000 distinct CDR3 sequences; roughly 49% of them were counted only once. Clones ranked in the top ten supply under 14% of the sample. The germline V gene encodes CDR1 SGHAT and CDR2 FQNNGV. V is cut back by 6 bases and J by 0 bases, with 14 bases in the junction unmatched. The cysteine opens and the phenylalanine closes a CDR3 of 17 amino acids. Only the CDR3 region is kept as DNA, spanning 51 bases read in frame from base 1. As concerns this clonotype: Its recognized antigen is unknown. Per-base qualities were not stored, and no clone one base away is much larger.

Sequenced: blood. The chain is encoded by TRBV11-2 joined to TRBJ2-7, with 7 bases in between that match TRBD2. The clonotype comes from a male donor with severe acne vulgaris. The CDR3 sequence is CASRGAGASGSSYEQYF. The nucleotides are TGTGCCAGCAGAGGGGCCGGCGCTAGCGGTAGCTCCTACGAGCAGTACTTC.